This record looks at one T cell receptor (beta chain) sequence and its context. This sample is part of a study of blood T cell repertoires in COVID-19. In germline, CDR1 is SGHVS, CDR2 FNYEAQ. The CDR3 is 15 residues long. V shed 5 bases, J shed 3 bases, and the junction held 5 bases outside the gene matches. Assay: immunoSEQ multiplex PCR; the TCRdb copy retains only in-frame clones and omits some. The sample records some 250,000 clones, roughly 77% being singletons. Source material: peripheral blood. This chain uses TRBV7-6 with TRBJ2-7, with TRBD2 matching 12 bases. The clonotype comes from a woman older than 75 with acute or convalescent COVID-19. As DNA, the CDR3 is TGTGCCAGCAGCCGGACTAGCGGGGCGATCTACGAGCAGTACTTC. It translates to CASSRTSGAIYEQYF.